The clone carrying this TCR beta chain was recorded once. The sample is drawn from a study of T cell changes during pregnancy in multiple sclerosis. The length of the CDR3 is 14 residues. V lost 3 bases and J lost 2; bases outside the gene matches: 3. Germline V gene data show CDR1 as KGHSH and CDR2 as LQKENI. Some clones are missing from TCRdb's copy, which holds only in-frame ones; the method was immunoSEQ multiplex PCR. The table lists 100,000 or so clones, 94% of them singletons, with 1.5% to 2% in the top ten. The material was peripheral blood, obtained after pregnancy. The TCR sequence derives from a female donor in good health, enrolled as a control in a pregnancy study. The J gene is TRBJ2-7, the V gene TRBV18; 8 bases align to TRBD2. CDR3 residues: CASSPAGGTYEQYF. The DNA for the CDR3 is TGTGCCAGCTCACCCGCGGGGGGCACCTACGAGCAGTACTTC.